This section outlines one TCR beta chain sequence together with its context. The data were taken from a study of blood T cell repertoires in COVID-19. Background on the study: Collection of acute and convalescent COVID-19 samples took place in the United States, Italy and Spain. The cDNA or gDNA used as material had been derived from T cells, B-cell-depleted T cells, or PBMCs.

The authors' processing: Reference gene primer amplification in the assay estimated nucleated cell counts. Sequencing was performed with immunoSEQ multiplex PCR; in TCRdb, only in-frame clones are kept and a portion is missing. The DNA gave D and trimming, while V, J and clone size come from that table. Seen here are roughly 62,000 clones, approximately 84% observed once, and the top ten hold about 3.2%. Germline CDR1 and CDR2: MDHEN and SYDVKM. This CDR3 has 15 residues. V gave up 6 bases and J gave up 8 bases; unmatched junction bases: 15. Specimen: peripheral blood. V usage is TRBV28 and J usage is TRBJ1-2; 7 positions agree with TRBD1. This clonotype was obtained from a man aged 60 to 69 with acute or convalescent COVID-19. CDR3 DNA: TGTGCCAGCAGAACTCCAACAGGGGCGGAGGGGGGCTACACCTTC. Its translation is CASRTPTGAEGGYTF.